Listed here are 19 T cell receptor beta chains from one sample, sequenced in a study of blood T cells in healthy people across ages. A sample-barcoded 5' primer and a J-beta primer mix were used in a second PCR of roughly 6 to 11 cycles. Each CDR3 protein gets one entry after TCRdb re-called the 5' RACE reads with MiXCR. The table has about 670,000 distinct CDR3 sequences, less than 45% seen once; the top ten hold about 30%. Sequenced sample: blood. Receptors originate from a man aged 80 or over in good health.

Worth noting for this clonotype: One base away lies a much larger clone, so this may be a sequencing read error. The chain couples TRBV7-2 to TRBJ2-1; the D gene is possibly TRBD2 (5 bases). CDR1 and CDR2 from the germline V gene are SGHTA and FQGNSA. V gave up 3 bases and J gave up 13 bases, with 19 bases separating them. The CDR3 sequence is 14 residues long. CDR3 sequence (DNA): TGTGCCAGCAGCTTGGAGGTCGTCCAAGAGACCCAGTTCTTC. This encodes CASSLEVVQETQFF.

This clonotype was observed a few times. The CDR3 DNA sequence: TGTGCCAGCAGCTTGGGGGGGACTTTTGCTACGCAGTATTTT. This codes for CASSLGGTFATQYF. The rearrangement links TRBV12-3 or TRBV12-4 to TRBJ2-3, with 7 positions matching TRBD2. The CDR3 contains 14 residues. Trimming took 6 bases from V and 8 from J; bases not matched to a gene: 11.

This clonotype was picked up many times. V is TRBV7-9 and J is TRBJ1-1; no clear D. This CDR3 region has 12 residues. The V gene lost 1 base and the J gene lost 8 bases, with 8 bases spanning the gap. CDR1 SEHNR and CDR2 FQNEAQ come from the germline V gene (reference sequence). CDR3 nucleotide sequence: TGTGCCAGCAGCTTAGGGCGGGCAGAAGCTTTCTTT. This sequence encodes CASSLGRAEAFF.

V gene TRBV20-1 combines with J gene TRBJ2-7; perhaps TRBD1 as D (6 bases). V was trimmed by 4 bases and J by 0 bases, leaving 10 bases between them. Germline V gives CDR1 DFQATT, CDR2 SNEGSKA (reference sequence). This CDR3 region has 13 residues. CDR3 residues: CSAKGENSYEQYF. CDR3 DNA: TGCAGTGCTAAGGGGGAAAACTCCTACGAGCAGTACTTC.

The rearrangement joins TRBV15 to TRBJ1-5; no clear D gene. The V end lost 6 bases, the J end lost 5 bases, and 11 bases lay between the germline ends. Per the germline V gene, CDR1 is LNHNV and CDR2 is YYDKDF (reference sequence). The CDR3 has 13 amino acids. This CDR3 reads CATSLTAYQPQHF. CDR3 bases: TGTGCCACCAGTTTAACGGCTTATCAGCCCCAGCATTTT.

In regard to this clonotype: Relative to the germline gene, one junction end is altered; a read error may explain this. CDR3: CSTSRGLLTEAFF. The CDR3, as DNA: TGCAGTACTAGTAGGGGGTTGTTGACTGAAGCTTTCTTT. The chain links TRBV20-1 to TRBJ1-1; a possible D gene is TRBD1 (6 bases). CDR1 and CDR2 (germline): DFQATT, SNEGSKA (reference sequence). The CDR3 length is 13 residues.

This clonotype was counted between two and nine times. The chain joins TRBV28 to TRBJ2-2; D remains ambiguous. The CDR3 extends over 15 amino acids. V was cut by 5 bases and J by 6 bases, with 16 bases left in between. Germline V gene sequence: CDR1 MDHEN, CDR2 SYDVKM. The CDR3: CASSRLKGFAGELFF. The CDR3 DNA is TGTGCCAGCAGTCGCCTAAAGGGATTTGCCGGGGAGCTGTTTTTT.

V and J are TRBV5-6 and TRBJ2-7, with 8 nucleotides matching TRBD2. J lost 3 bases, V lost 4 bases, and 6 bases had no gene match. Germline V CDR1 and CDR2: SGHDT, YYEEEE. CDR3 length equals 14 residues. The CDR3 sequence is CASSSTSGIYEQYF. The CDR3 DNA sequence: TGTGCCAGCAGCAGTACTAGCGGAATCTACGAGCAGTACTTC.

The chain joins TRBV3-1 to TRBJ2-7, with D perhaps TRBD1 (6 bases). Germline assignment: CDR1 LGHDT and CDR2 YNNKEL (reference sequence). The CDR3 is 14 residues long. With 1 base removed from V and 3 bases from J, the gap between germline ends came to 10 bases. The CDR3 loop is CASSQGQGLYEQYF. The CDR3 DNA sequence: TGTGCCAGCAGCCAAGGGCAGGGGCTCTACGAGCAGTACTTC.

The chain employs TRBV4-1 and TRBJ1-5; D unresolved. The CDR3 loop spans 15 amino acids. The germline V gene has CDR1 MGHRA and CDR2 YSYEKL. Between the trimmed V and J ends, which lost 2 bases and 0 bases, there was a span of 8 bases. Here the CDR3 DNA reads TGCGCCAGCAGCCAATCGGGGTCTAGCAATCAGCCCCAGCATTTT. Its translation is CASSQSGSSNQPQHF.

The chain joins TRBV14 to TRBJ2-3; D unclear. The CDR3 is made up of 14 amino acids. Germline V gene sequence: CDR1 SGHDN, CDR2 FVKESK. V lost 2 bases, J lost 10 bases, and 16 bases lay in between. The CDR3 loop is CASSQMSPTNAQYF. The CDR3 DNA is TGTGCCAGCAGCCAAATGAGCCCTACGAATGCGCAGTATTTT.

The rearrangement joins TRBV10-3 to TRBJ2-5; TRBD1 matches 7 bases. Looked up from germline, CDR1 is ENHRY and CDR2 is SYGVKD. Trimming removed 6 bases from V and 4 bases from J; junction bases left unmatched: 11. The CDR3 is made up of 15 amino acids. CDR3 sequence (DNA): TGTGCCATCAGCCAAACAGGGGATCGAGGAGAGACCCAGTACTTC. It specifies CAISQTGDRGETQYF.

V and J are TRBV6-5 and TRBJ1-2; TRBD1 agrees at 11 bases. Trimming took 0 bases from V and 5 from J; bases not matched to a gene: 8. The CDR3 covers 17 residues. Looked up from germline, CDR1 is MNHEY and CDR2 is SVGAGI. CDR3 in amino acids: CASSYSPGTGGGYGYTF. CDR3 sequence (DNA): TGTGCCAGCAGTTACTCCCCCGGGACAGGGGGGGGATATGGCTACACCTTC.

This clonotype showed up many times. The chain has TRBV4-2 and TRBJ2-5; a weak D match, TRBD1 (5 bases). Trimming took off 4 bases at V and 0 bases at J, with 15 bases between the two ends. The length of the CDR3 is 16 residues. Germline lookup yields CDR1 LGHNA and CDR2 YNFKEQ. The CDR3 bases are TGTGCCAGCAGCCCTGCAACTGGGGCGTACCAAGAGACCCAGTACTTC. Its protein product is CASSPATGAYQETQYF.

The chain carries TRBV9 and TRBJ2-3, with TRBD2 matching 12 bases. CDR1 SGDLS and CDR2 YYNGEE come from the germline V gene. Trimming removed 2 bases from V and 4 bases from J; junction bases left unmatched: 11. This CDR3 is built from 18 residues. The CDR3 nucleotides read TGTGCCAGCAGCGTCAAGGCTAGCGGGAGGGCCAATGCAGATACGCAGTATTTT. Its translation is CASSVKASGRANADTQYF.

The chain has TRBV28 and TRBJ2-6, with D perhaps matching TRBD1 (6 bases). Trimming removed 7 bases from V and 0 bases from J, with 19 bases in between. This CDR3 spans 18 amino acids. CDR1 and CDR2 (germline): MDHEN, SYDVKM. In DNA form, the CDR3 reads TGTGCCAGCACAATAGGAGGACAGAGGTCCTCTGGGGCCAACGTCCTGACTTTC. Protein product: CASTIGGQRSSGANVLTF. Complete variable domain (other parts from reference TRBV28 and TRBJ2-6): DVKVTQSSRYLVKRTGEKVFLECVQDMDHENMFWYRQDPGLGLRLIYFSYDVKMKEKGDIPEGYSVSREKKERFSLILESASTNQTSMYLCASTIGGQRSSGANVLTFGAGSRLTVL.

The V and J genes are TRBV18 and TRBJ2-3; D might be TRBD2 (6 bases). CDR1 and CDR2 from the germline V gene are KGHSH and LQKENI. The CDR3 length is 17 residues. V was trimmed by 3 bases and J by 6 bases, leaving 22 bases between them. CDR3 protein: CASSPRDSDQVLDTQYF. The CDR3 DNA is TGTGCCAGCTCACCGCGGGACTCCGATCAAGTCTTGGATACGCAGTATTTT.

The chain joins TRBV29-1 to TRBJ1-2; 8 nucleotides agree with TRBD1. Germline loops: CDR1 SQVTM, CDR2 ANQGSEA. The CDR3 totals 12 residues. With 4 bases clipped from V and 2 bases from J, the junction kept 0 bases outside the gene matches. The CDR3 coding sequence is TGCAGCGTTGGGACAGGGAACTATGGCTACACCTTC. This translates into CSVGTGNYGYTF.

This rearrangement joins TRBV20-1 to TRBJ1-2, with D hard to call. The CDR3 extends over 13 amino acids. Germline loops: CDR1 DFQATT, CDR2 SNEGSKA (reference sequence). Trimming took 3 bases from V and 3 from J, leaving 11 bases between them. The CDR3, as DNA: TGCAGTGCTAGCGCCCTCCGGGACTATGGCTACACCTTC. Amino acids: CSASALRDYGYTF.